These 21 T cell receptor beta chains originate from one sample sequenced in a study of CD8+ T cells in alopecia areata. Alopecia areata patients provided lesional scalp punch biopsies and peripheral blood. Reverse transcription of extracted RNA yielded cDNA, which provided the sequencing template. The table came from immunoSEQ multiplex PCR; TCRdb's copy has only in-frame clones and leaves some out. In the table there are 14,000 or so clones, 58% of which are singletons. The sample in question was skin, obtained at week 0. Receptors were obtained from a human donor with alopecia areata.

The V and J genes are TRBV7-8 and TRBJ2-7; D uncertain. Germline V gene sequence: CDR1 SGHVS, CDR2 FQNEAQ. V was trimmed by 5 bases and J by 6 bases, leaving 14 bases between them. CDR3 length equals 13 residues. In DNA form, the CDR3 reads TGTGCCAGCAGCATTATGGTGACCTCCGAGCAGTACTTC. Protein product: CASSIMVTSEQYF.

This clone was seen a handful of times. The rearrangement links TRBV10-2 to TRBJ1-6, with no clear D. Trimming shortened V by 3 bases and J by 14 bases, and 8 bases separated the two germline ends. CDR3 size: 11 residues. Germline V gives CDR1 WSHSY, CDR2 SAAADI. As DNA, the CDR3 is TGCGCCAGCAGTGAACGGTCCACCCTCCACTTT. It specifies CASSERSTLHF.

For this clone: A read error may account for a junction end that differs from germline. Distinct nucleotide sequences in the sample also encode this CDR3. The rearrangement joins TRBV4-2 to TRBJ2-2, with TRBD2 as a possible D gene (6 bases). The CDR3 runs 19 residues. CDR1 LGHNA and CDR2 YNFKEQ come from the germline V gene. CDR3 coding DNA: TGTGCCAGCAGCCAAGTCGTGGCGGGGCTTGGTGCGAACACTGGGGAGCTGTTTTTT. It encodes CASSQVVAGLGANTGELFF.

This clone was observed once. The V gene is TRBV20-1, the J gene TRBJ2-5; D not certain. Germline CDR1 is DFQATT and CDR2 is SNEGSKA (reference sequence). The germline V and J ends were trimmed by 4 bases and 4 bases, with 4 bases remaining between them. The CDR3 is 10 residues long. CDR3 amino acids: CSANGETQYF. The CDR3 DNA reads as TGCAGTGCTAACGGAGAGACCCAGTACTTC.

The J gene is TRBJ2-3, the V gene TRBV19; 8 nucleotides align to TRBD1. CDR3 length equals 16 residues. Germline V gene sequence: CDR1 LNHDA, CDR2 SQIVND (reference sequence). Germline trimming cut 3 bases from V and 2 bases from J; bases unmatched to any gene: 7. This CDR3 is CASSIWGQEITDTQYF. For the CDR3, the DNA is TGTGCCAGTAGTATCTGGGGACAGGAAATCACAGATACGCAGTATTTT.

This clone appeared a single time. This sequence joins TRBV6-6 and TRBJ2-5; unclear D gene. Trimming took 8 bases from V and 4 from J, leaving 17 bases between them. The CDR3 consists of 14 residues. Germline-derived CDR1 and CDR2 are MNHNY and SVGAGI (reference sequence). CDR3 DNA sequence: TGTGCCAGCGGATGGGCCGCGACCGGAGAGACCCAGTACTTC. The encoded protein is CASGWAATGETQYF.

V is TRBV28 and J is TRBJ1-1, with D unresolved. There are 13 residues in the CDR3. Trimming pared 8 bases from V and 6 bases from J, leaving 16 bases between. Looked up from germline, CDR1 is MDHEN and CDR2 is SYDVKM. Written as DNA, the CDR3 is TGTGCCAGCTCAATGACCCAAGTCGCTGAAGCTTTCTTT. Translation gives CASSMTQVAEAFF.

The chain recombines TRBV11-2 with TRBJ1-2; D unresolved. V shed 1 base and J shed 4 bases, with 7 bases lying between them. The CDR3 has 13 residues. Germline CDR1 SGHAT, CDR2 FQNNGV. The CDR3: CASSLGDTYGYTF. CDR3 bases: TGTGCCAGCAGCTTAGGAGACACCTATGGCTACACCTTC.

The chain links TRBV4-2 to TRBJ1-4; no reliable D call. Trimming cost V 0 bases and J 8 bases, with 7 bases left between them. CDR1 and CDR2 from the germline V gene are LGHNA and YNFKEQ. The CDR3 has 13 amino acids. The CDR3 protein is CASSQEAREKLFF. In DNA form, the CDR3 reads TGTGCCAGCAGCCAAGAAGCGAGGGAAAAACTGTTTTTT.

The V gene is TRBV6-5, the J gene TRBJ2-5; weak D call: TRBD1 (5 bases). This CDR3 region has 12 residues. Germline CDR1 and CDR2: MNHEY and SVGAGI. Trimming took 5 bases from V and 2 from J, leaving 6 bases between them. CDR3 coding DNA: TGTGCCAGCAGTGGGGCGCAAGAGACCCAGTACTTC. Translating it yields CASSGAQETQYF.

The V call is TRBV6-1, the J call TRBJ1-5, with D unresolved. This CDR3 has 14 residues. Germline assignment: CDR1 MNHNS and CDR2 SASEGT. Trimming removed 4 bases at V and 4 bases at J, with 11 bases between. The CDR3: CASSGPSTNQPQHF. The CDR3 nucleotides are TGTGCCAGCAGTGGCCCCTCCACGAATCAGCCCCAGCATTTT.

The rearrangement uses TRBV2 and TRBJ1-6, with D perhaps matching TRBD1 (6 bases). V shed 4 bases and J shed 0 bases, with 13 bases lying between them. Germline assignment: CDR1 SNHLY and CDR2 FYNNEI. This CDR3 has 17 residues. For the CDR3, the DNA is TGTGCCAGCAGTGGATCCGGGACATTCTCCTATAATTCACCCCTCCACTTT. This translates into CASSGSGTFSYNSPLHF.

This clone occurred a few times. The chain joins TRBV7-6 to TRBJ2-2; the D gene is possibly TRBD2 (5 bases). From germline, CDR1 is SGHVS and CDR2 FNYEAQ. The CDR3 runs to 12 residues. The V gene lost 2 bases and the J gene lost 7 bases, with 5 bases spanning the gap. The CDR3 DNA is TGTGCCAGCAGCTTAAGCGGCGGGGAGCTGTTTTTT. Its translation is CASSLSGGELFF.

This clone was counted between two and nine times. This chain links TRBV13 with TRBJ2-3, with 11 nucleotides matching TRBD2. Germline CDR1 and CDR2: PRHDT and FYEKMQ (reference sequence). The CDR3 has 15 residues. Unmatched junction bases numbered 4, after V lost 8 bases and J lost 0 bases. The CDR3 sequence: CASGGLADSTDTQYF. Written as DNA, the CDR3 is TGTGCCAGCGGGGGACTAGCGGACAGCACAGATACGCAGTATTTT.

V is TRBV7-9 and J is TRBJ2-3; 8 bases line up with TRBD1. Germline lookup yields CDR1 SEHNR and CDR2 FQNEAQ (reference sequence). Trimming at V came to 8 bases and at J to 8 bases, leaving 15 bases not matched to a gene. The CDR3 has 15 amino acids. This CDR3 is CASGKDRGARVTQYF. In DNA, the CDR3 is TGTGCCAGCGGAAAAGACAGGGGCGCGCGGGTTACGCAGTATTTT. Full variable domain (outside the CDR3, taken from reference TRBV7-9 and TRBJ2-3): DTGVSQNPRHKITKRGQNVTFRCDPISEHNRLYWYRQTLGQGPEFLTYFQNEAQLEKSRLLSDRFSAERPKGSFSTLEIQRTEQGDSAMYLCASGKDRGARVTQYFGPGTRLTVL.

V is TRBV7-6 and J is TRBJ2-7; D gene unclear. CDR1 and CDR2 from the germline V gene are SGHVS and FNYEAQ. Trimming shortened V by 4 bases and J by 2 bases, and 9 bases separated the two germline ends. The CDR3 has 13 amino acids. CDR3 residues: CASSSDGTYEQYF. CDR3 nucleotide sequence: TGTGCCAGCAGCTCAGACGGAACCTACGAGCAGTACTTC.

The chain links TRBV6-6 to TRBJ1-2; D call uncertain. Germline CDR1 reads MNHNY; CDR2 reads SVGAGI (reference sequence). V lost 6 bases, J lost 0 bases, and 14 bases lay in between. CDR3 length equals 15 residues. CDR3 region: CASSPSAATNYGYTF. The CDR3, as DNA: TGTGCCAGCAGCCCCTCGGCAGCAACTAACTATGGCTACACCTTC.

The rearrangement links TRBV2 to TRBJ1-1; D remains unclear. This CDR3 is built from 16 residues. The germline V gene encodes CDR1 SNHLY and CDR2 FYNNEI. The V and J ends lost 6 bases and 5 bases respectively, with 22 bases between them. As DNA, the CDR3 is TGTGCCAGCAGGGAATATACATCTGCTCTGGGGACTGAAGCTTTCTTT. This encodes CASREYTSALGTEAFF.

This clone was detected only once. This rearrangement joins TRBV19 to TRBJ1-2; possible D gene TRBD1, 6 bases. Trimming cost V 2 bases and J 1 base, with 17 bases left between them. The CDR3 has 17 amino acids. From germline, CDR1 is LNHDA and CDR2 SQIVND (reference sequence). In DNA form, the CDR3 reads TGTGCCAGTAGTATAAGAACGGCGAGCAGGGGTAACTATGGCTACACCTTC. This sequence encodes CASSIRTASRGNYGYTF.

The J gene is TRBJ1-1, the V gene TRBV6-1; D is possibly TRBD1 (6 bases). The length of the CDR3 is 13 residues. Germline V lookup: CDR1 MNHNS, CDR2 SASEGT. Trimming cost V 3 bases and J 11 bases, with 16 bases left between them. CDR3 nucleotide sequence: TGTGCCAGCAGTGACAGTTACAGGGCGCGGGCTTTCTTT. It yields the protein CASSDSYRARAFF.

The chain carries TRBV28 and TRBJ2-7; TRBD1 agrees at 10 bases. Germline CDR1 reads MDHEN; CDR2 reads SYDVKM. The CDR3 has 14 residues. With 7 bases clipped from V and 2 bases from J, the junction kept 5 bases outside the gene matches. The CDR3 region is CASTGQGGTYEQYF. Written as DNA, the CDR3 is TGTGCCAGCACCGGACAGGGGGGAACCTACGAGCAGTACTTC. Together with reference TRBV28 and TRBJ2-7, the CDR3 gives the full variable domain: DVKVTQSSRYLVKRTGEKVFLECVQDMDHENMFWYRQDPGLGLRLIYFSYDVKMKEKGDIPEGYSVSREKKERFSLILESASTNQTSMYLCASTGQGGTYEQYFGPGTRLTVT.